The 20 T cell receptor beta chains below come from one sample, sequenced in a study of blood T cell repertoires in COVID-19. TCRdb's copy holds only in-frame clones and misses some; the assay was immunoSEQ multiplex PCR. The sample records around 140,000 clones, approximately 80% being singletons. The sequencing input was peripheral blood. The receptors were sampled from a woman in her sixties with acute or convalescent COVID-19.

This sequence joins TRBV12-3 or TRBV12-4 and TRBJ2-7; tentatively, D is TRBD1 (5 bases). Trimming left V 3 bases short and J 9 bases short, with 12 bases between. The CDR3 sequence is 12 residues long. For the CDR3, the DNA is TGTGCCAGCAGTTTGGGCAGGGCGGTGCAGTACTTC. Its protein product is CASSLGRAVQYF.

V gene TRBV30 combines with J gene TRBJ1-6, with 7 bases lining up with TRBD1. V was clipped by 2 bases and J by 7 bases; unmatched bases: 8. Germline-derived CDR1 and CDR2 are GTSNPN and SVGIG (reference sequence). The CDR3 loop spans 15 amino acids. In DNA form, the CDR3 reads TGTGCCTGGAGTATACAGGGGAGCCGGAATTCACCCCTCCACTTT. Translating gives CAWSIQGSRNSPLHF.

This clone was seen just once. The rearrangement links TRBV27 to TRBJ1-5, with 7 bases lining up with TRBD1. The V segment lost 7 bases and the J segment 0 bases; nucleotides outside the gene matches: 6. Germline CDR1 is MNHEY and CDR2 is SMNVEV (reference sequence). This CDR3 has 15 amino acids. CDR3 region: CASKGGQYSNQPQHF. Here the CDR3 DNA reads TGTGCCAGCAAAGGGGGCCAGTATAGCAATCAGCCCCAGCATTTT.

J is TRBJ2-1 and V is TRBV25-1, with TRBD2 identical over 11 bases. The CDR3 totals 15 residues. Trimming took 3 bases from V and 9 from J; bases not matched to a gene: 7. Germline V CDR1 and CDR2: MGHDK, SYGVNS. The CDR3 loop is CASSDRGLAGSEQFF. Here the CDR3 DNA reads TGTGCCAGCAGTGACCGCGGACTAGCGGGCAGTGAGCAGTTCTTC. Together with reference TRBV25-1 and TRBJ2-1, the CDR3 gives the full variable domain: EADIYQTPRYLVIGTGKKITLECSQTMGHDKMYWYQQDPGMELHLIHYSYGVNSTEKGDLSSESTVSRIRTEHFPLTLESARPSHTSQYLCASSDRGLAGSEQFFGPGTRLTVL.

The V gene is TRBV18, the J gene TRBJ1-5; TRBD1 matches at 7 bases. This CDR3 comprises 13 residues. Germline lookup yields CDR1 KGHSH and CDR2 LQKENI. Unmatched junction bases numbered 9, after V lost 7 bases and J lost 9 bases. In nucleotides, the CDR3 is TGTGCCAGCTGTGGACAGGCCGGCGGGCCCCAGCATTTT. Amino acid sequence: CASCGQAGGPQHF.

The gene calls are TRBV25-1 and TRBJ1-2, with 8 bases matching TRBD1. The CDR3 is 15 residues long. Germline V gene sequence: CDR1 MGHDK, CDR2 SYGVNS. V shed 3 bases, J shed 8 bases, and the junction held 11 bases outside the gene matches. Here the CDR3 reads CASSEIKTGARGYTF. The DNA of the CDR3 is TGTGCCAGCAGTGAGATCAAGACAGGGGCACGCGGCTACACCTTC.

The gene calls are TRBV6-5 and TRBJ1-1; weak D call: TRBD1 (6 bases). V dropped 1 base and J dropped 7 bases, with 13 bases sitting between them. Germline V lookup: CDR1 MNHEY, CDR2 SVGAGI. The CDR3 has 14 amino acids. The chain's CDR3 is CASSYYGDTFEAFF. The DNA for the CDR3 is TGTGCCAGCAGTTACTACGGGGACACGTTTGAAGCTTTCTTT.

This sequence joins TRBV30 and TRBJ2-7, with a weak D call TRBD2 (5 bases). This CDR3 is 12 amino acids long. Trimming took 5 bases from V and 4 from J, leaving 12 bases between them. Germline values: CDR1 GTSNPN, CDR2 SVGIG (reference sequence). CDR3 amino acids: CAWDRGLYEQYF. The CDR3 DNA is TGTGCCTGGGATCGCGGGTTATACGAGCAGTACTTC.

J is TRBJ2-1 and V is TRBV9, with 7 bases aligning to TRBD2. CDR1 is SGDLS and CDR2 is YYNGEE in the germline V gene. Trimming took 3 bases from V and 0 from J; bases not matched to a gene: 3. The CDR3 is 15 residues long. The CDR3 loop reads CASSELAASYNEQFF. The CDR3 nucleotides are TGTGCCAGCAGCGAGCTAGCGGCCTCCTACAATGAGCAGTTCTTC.

The CDR3 spells CAWSVPGGIVQKLFF. The CDR3 DNA reads as TGTGCCTGGAGTGTGCCGGGGGGCATCGTACAGAAACTGTTTTTT. V gene TRBV30 combines with J gene TRBJ1-4, with a weak D call TRBD1 (6 bases). Germline-derived CDR1 and CDR2 are GTSNPN and SVGIG (reference sequence). Trimming stripped 0 bases from V and 11 bases from J, with 19 bases between. This CDR3 comprises 15 residues.

The CDR3 nucleotides read TGTGCCAGCAGCTTCTGGACTAGCGGGGCGGAAGAGACCCAGTACTTC. It yields the protein CASSFWTSGAEETQYF. The gene calls are TRBV7-2 and TRBJ2-5; TRBD2 matches 12 bases. CDR1 and CDR2 from the germline V gene are SGHTA and FQGNSA. V shed 3 bases and J 3 bases; nucleotides not matched to a gene: 5. The CDR3 is 16 residues long.

This clone was picked up one time. CDR3 bases: TGTGCCAGCAGCTCCGGGGCGGGAGGATACGAGCAGTACTTC. It codes for CASSSGAGGYEQYF. This chain uses TRBV9 with TRBJ2-7; 8 bases match TRBD2. The CDR3 length is 14 residues. V lost 4 bases, J lost 4 bases, and 7 bases stayed unmatched. In germline, CDR1 is SGDLS, CDR2 YYNGEE.

This rearrangement joins TRBV28 to TRBJ2-7, with 7 bases fitting TRBD2. The CDR3 spans 14 residues. The V gene's germline CDR1 is MDHEN and CDR2 SYDVKM. With V trimmed by 8 bases and J by 0 bases, 7 bases remained unmatched. The CDR3 here is CASDSGLSSYEQYF. The CDR3 DNA reads TGTGCCAGCGATTCGGGACTAAGCTCCTACGAGCAGTACTTC.

The rearrangement uses TRBV11-3 and TRBJ2-1; 14 positions match TRBD2. CDR3 size: 18 residues. CDR1 and CDR2 (germline): SGHNT, YENEEA. Trimming removed 6 bases from V and 2 bases from J; junction bases left unmatched: 9. The CDR3 region is CASSPGTSGSGPYNEQFF. The CDR3 DNA follows: TGTGCCAGCAGTCCTGGGACTAGCGGGAGTGGCCCCTACAATGAGCAGTTCTTC.

This clone was detected once. The chain carries TRBV6-4 and TRBJ2-1; 9 bases agree with TRBD2. J lost 5 bases, V lost 4 bases, and 6 bases had no gene match. The germline gives CDR1 MRHNA, CDR2 SNTAGT. CDR3 length: 15 residues. CDR3 in DNA: TGTGCCAGCAGTGTCGAACTAGCGGGCAACAATGAGCAGTTCTTC. Protein product: CASSVELAGNNEQFF.

This clone was picked up many times. This chain connects TRBV5-1 to TRBJ2-1; D is uncertain. CDR1 is SGHRS, CDR2 YFSETQ, per germline. Trimming shortened V by 2 bases and J by 8 bases, and 11 bases separated the two germline ends. This CDR3 comprises 13 residues. CDR3 sequence (DNA): TGCGCCAGCAGCTTCCGCCCTCCGGATGAGCAGTTCTTC. Translation: CASSFRPPDEQFF.

The chain carries TRBV10-3 and TRBJ2-1, with 12 bases identical to TRBD2. The CDR3 runs to 15 residues. J was trimmed by 0 bases and V by 10 bases; bases with no gene match: 4. Per germline, CDR1 ENHRY and CDR2 SYGVKD. The CDR3 bases are TGTGCCAGCCAACTAGCGGGAGGCTCCTACAATGAGCAGTTCTTC. Translated: CASQLAGGSYNEQFF.

J is TRBJ2-5 and V is TRBV3-1 (or the pseudogene TRBV3-2); 7 nucleotides agree with TRBD2. After removal of 4 bases from V and 5 bases from J, the junction contained 7 bases not matched to a gene. The CDR3 length is 14 residues. CDR1 LGHDT and CDR2 YNNKEL come from the germline V gene (reference sequence). This CDR3 reads CASSLAGPSETQYF. DNA of the CDR3: TGTGCCAGCAGCCTAGCGGGTCCGTCGGAGACCCAGTACTTC.

The chain combines TRBV13 with TRBJ1-2, with D possibly being TRBD1 (6 bases). Germline-derived CDR1 and CDR2 are PRHDT and FYEKMQ (reference sequence). CDR3 length: 12 residues. V lost 5 bases and J 8 bases, leaving 12 bases between the germline ends. This chain's CDR3 is CASSLQGPGYTF. The CDR3 bases are TGTGCCAGCAGCCTACAGGGTCCGGGCTACACCTTC.

J is TRBJ2-1 and V is TRBV7-3; 8 positions agree with TRBD2. Germline-derived CDR1 and CDR2 are SGHTA and FQGTGA. This CDR3 is 14 amino acids long. With V trimmed by 0 bases and J by 8 bases, 3 bases remained unmatched. Here the CDR3 DNA reads TGTGCCAGCAGCTTAACGAGGACTAGCTATGAGCAGTTCTTC. It codes for CASSLTRTSYEQFF.